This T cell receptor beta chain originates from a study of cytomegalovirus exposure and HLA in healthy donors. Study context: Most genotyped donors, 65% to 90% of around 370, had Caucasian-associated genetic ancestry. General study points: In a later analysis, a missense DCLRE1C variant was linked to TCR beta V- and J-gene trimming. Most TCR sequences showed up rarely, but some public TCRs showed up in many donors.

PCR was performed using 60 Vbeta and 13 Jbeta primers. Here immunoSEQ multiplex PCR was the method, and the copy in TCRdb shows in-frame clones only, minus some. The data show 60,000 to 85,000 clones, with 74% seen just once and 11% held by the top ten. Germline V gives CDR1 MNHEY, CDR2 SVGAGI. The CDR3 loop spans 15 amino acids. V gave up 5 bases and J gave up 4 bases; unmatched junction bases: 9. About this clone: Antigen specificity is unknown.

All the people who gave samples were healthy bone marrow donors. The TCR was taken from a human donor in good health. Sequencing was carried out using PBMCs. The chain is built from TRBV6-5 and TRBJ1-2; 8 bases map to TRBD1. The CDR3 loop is CASSNSRGRVYGYTF. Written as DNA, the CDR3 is TGTGCCAGCAGTAATTCCAGGGGGCGCGTCTATGGCTACACCTTC.